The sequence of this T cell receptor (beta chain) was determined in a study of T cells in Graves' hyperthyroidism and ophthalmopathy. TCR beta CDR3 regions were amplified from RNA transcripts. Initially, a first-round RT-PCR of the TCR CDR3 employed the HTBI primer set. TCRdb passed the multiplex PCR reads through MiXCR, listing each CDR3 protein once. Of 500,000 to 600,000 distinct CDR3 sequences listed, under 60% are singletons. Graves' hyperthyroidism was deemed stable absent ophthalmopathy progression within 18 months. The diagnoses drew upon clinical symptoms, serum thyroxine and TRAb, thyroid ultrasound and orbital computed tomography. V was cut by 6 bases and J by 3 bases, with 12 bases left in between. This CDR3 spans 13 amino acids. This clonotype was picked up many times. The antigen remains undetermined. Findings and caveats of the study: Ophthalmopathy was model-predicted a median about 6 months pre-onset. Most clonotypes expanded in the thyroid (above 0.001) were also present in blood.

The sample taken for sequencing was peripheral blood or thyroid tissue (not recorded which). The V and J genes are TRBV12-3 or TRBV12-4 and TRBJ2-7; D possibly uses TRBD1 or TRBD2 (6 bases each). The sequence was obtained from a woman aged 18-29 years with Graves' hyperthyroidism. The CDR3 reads CASRSQGGYEQYF. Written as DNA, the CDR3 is TGTGCCAGCAGATCACAGGGAGGCTACGAGCAGTACTTC.